Given below is one TCR beta chain in context. Its antigen is as yet unknown. Amplified TCR beta CDR3 regions came from RNA transcripts. The HTBI primer set drove a first-round RT-PCR of the TCR CDR3. One entry per CDR3 protein results from TCRdb running MiXCR on the multiplex PCR reads. The profile shows 690,000 or so distinct CDR3 sequences, approximately 18% of them singletons. The CDR3 is 12 amino acids. Germline V gene sequence: CDR1 MGHDK, CDR2 SYGVNS. V lost 7 bases, J lost 5 bases, and 11 bases lay in between. The entry originates in a study of T cells in Graves' hyperthyroidism and ophthalmopathy. Study overall: Peripheral blood was taken when the disease was first diagnosed, before any treatment began.

Participants, patients aged 18 to 65, had newly diagnosed hyperthyroidism with a duration under 2 months. Progressors' blood was drawn at hyperthyroidism diagnosis, before ophthalmopathy symptoms. Study findings and constraints: A model using 13 V-J features told ophthalmopathy apart from stable hyperthyroidism.

The chain has TRBV25-1 and TRBJ1-1; weak D call: TRBD1 (6 bases). The sequenced sample was blood. This clonotype was sampled from a woman aged 45 to 65 with Graves' hyperthyroidism that later progressed to Graves' ophthalmopathy. The DNA of the CDR3 is TGTGCCAGCACGCAGGGGAGAACTGAAGCTTTCTTT. As protein: CASTQGRTEAFF.